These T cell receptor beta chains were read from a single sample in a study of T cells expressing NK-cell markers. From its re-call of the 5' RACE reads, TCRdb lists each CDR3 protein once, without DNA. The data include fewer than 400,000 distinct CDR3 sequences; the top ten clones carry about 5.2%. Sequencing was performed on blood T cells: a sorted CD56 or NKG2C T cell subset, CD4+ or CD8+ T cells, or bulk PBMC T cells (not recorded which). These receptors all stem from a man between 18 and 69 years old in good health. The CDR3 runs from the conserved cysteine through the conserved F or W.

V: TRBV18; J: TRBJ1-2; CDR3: CASSRTYDTKVDGYTF
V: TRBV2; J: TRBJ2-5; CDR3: CASRLGGGAEVTQYF
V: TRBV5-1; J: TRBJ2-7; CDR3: CASSPLPGISYEQYF
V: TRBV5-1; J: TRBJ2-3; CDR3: CASSLVSRGQNTDTQYF
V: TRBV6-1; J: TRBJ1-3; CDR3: CATRDRTTGNTIYF
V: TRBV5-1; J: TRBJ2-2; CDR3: CASSLSSTGELFF
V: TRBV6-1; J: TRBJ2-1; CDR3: CASSAGHLSNEQFF
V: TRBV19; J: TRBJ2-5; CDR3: CARRDLQETQYF
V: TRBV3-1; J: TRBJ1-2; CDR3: CASSRKGGALYGYTF
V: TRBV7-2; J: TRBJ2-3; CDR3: CASRNSGGPRTDTQYF
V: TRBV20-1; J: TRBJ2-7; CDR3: CSAGGHLSYEQYF
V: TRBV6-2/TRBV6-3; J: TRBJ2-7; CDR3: CASSYSGREQYF
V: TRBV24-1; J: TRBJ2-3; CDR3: CATSDFGTSGDTDTQYF
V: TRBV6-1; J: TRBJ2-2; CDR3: CASTRGRTTGELFF
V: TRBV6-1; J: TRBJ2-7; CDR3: CASRTGTNPSYEQYF
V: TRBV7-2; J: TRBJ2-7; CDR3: CASSLGGGGRGYEQYF
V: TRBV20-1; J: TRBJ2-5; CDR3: CSAPSGPQETQYF
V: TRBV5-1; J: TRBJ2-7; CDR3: CASSFWGSGAPGYEQYF
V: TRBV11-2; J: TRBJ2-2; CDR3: CASSPWGQEVRAGELFF
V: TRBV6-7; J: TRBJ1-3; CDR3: CASSYWGNSGNTIYF
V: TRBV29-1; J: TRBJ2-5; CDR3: CSVETALAGGWETQYF
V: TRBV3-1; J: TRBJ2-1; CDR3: CASRPGTGGREQFF
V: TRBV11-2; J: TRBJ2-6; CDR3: CASSLGRGNSGANVLTF
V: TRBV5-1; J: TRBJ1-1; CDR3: CASSRGGFSEAFF
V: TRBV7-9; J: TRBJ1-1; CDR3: CASTQTPGNTEAFF
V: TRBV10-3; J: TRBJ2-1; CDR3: CAIRGADSYNEQFF
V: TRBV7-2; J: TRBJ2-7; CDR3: CASSPYGERGSYEQYF
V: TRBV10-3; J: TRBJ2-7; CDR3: CAISDGGNYEQYF
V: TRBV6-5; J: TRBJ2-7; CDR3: CASSNRDRASPYF
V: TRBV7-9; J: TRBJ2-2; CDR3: CASSSVTGNTGELFF
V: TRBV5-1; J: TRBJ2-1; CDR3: CASSSTWTGGANNEQFF
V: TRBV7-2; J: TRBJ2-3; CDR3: CASSLVGGARADTQYF
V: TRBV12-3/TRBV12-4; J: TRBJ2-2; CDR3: CASSPRLAGGQNTGELFF
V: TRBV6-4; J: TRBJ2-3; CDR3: CASRAGATDTQYF
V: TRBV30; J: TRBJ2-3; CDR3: CAWSLDTDTQYF
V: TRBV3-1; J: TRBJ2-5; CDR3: CASSHERGEQETQYF
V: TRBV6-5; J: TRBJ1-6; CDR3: CASSYSWSNSPLHF
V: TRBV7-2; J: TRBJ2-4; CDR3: CASSLDGAAGKNIQYF
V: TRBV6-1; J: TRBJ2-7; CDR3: CATSERSTYEQYF
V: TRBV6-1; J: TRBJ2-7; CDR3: CASSAPDRGTYEQYF
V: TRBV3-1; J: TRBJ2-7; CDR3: CASSSARDEQYF
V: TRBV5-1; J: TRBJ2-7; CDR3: CASSLRAKDSPYEQYF
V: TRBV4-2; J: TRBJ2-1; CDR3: CASSQDLPGTGRSEQFF
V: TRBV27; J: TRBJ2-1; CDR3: CASSWEFRYNEQFF
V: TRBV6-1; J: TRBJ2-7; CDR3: CASRKDTPSYEQYF
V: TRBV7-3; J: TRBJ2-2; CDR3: CASSLSRAGAITGELFF
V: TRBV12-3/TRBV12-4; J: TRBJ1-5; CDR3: CASSLVDQPQHF
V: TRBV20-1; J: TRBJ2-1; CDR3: CSAPGGYGEQFF
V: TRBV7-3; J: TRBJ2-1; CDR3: CASSLIGTNNEQFF
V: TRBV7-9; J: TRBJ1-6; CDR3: CASSPLDTGTLAPLHF
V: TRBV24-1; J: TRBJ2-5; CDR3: CATSDPHDRGGTQYF
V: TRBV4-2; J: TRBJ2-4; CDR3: CASSQATGLLAKNIQYF
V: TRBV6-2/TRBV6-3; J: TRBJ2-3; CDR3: CASSYAERGADTQYF
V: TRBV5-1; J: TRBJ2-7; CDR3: CASSYIQGGGEQYF
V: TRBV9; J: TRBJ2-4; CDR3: CASSSRQGAGMGAKNIQYF
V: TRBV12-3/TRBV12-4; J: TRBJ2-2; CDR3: CASSSRTGNTGELFF